The clone carrying this T cell receptor (beta chain) was found a few times. The antigen remains unidentified. Time point meaning: patch test 1, 2 weeks after DPC sensitization. Treatment meaning: therapeutic diphenylcyclopropenone sensitization with weekly scalp DPC. Non-pregnant alopecia patients aged 18 to 70, suitable for DPC therapy. Individual cDNA molecules in this library carried unique molecular identifiers. TCRdb reprocessed the RACE reads with MiXCR, giving one entry per CDR3 protein. This repertoire shows around 300,000 distinct CDR3 sequences, under 8% found once; its top ten account for 7% to 10%. This specimen comes from a study of human T cells and chemical hapten exposure. Study-wide findings and caveats: TCRs above 1 in 1000 frequency did not change with DPC sensitization.

This CDR3 contains 15 residues. V gave up 7 bases and J gave up 2 bases, with 18 bases separating them. CDR1 and CDR2 (germline): DFQATT, SNEGSKA (reference sequence). This TCR was recovered from a woman between 18 and 29 years old with alopecia areata. Some clones in this sample may be carry-over from other donors' samples. This material consisted of whole blood, taken in connection with sensitization to the hapten diphenylcyclopropenone (DPC). The chain recombines TRBV20-1 with TRBJ1-5; tentative D call: TRBD1 (5 bases). CDR3 DNA: TGCAGTGTAGGAGAGGGAAGAGGGGGCAATCAGCCCCAGCATTTT. Protein: CSVGEGRGGNQPQHF.